Shown below are 21 T cell receptor beta chains from a single sample sequenced in a study of blood T cell repertoires in COVID-19. Measured with immunoSEQ multiplex PCR; TCRdb has only the in-frame clones, and not every one. There are nearly 25,000 clones in the sample; around three quarters occur only once, and 43% lies in the top ten. The source material was peripheral blood. These receptors were taken from an elderly woman with acute or convalescent COVID-19.

This clone has more than one count but fewer than ten. The rearrangement links TRBV18 to TRBJ2-1; 7 bases are a match to TRBD2. Trimming cost V 5 bases and J 6 bases; bases outside gene matches: 10. Germline CDR1 and CDR2: KGHSH and LQKENI. This CDR3 is 15 amino acids long. The CDR3 bases are TGTGCCAGCTCAGCCCGGGCGGGAGCTGGCAATGAGCAGTTCTTC. It is translated as CASSARAGAGNEQFF.

A few counts support this clone. The chain has TRBV9 and TRBJ2-2, with a weak D call TRBD1 (6 bases). Trimming cost V 4 bases and J 4 bases, with 14 bases left between them. The V gene's germline CDR1 is SGDLS and CDR2 YYNGEE. The CDR3 sequence is 15 residues long. The CDR3, as DNA: TGTGCCAGCAGCTCATGGACAGAGCCCACCGGGGAGCTGTTTTTT. The encoded protein is CASSSWTEPTGELFF.

This clone was detected only a few times. The chain employs TRBV19 and TRBJ2-7, with D hard to call. Trimming pared 3 bases from V and 3 bases from J, leaving 9 bases between. CDR1 is LNHDA and CDR2 is SQIVND in the germline V gene (reference sequence). The CDR3 extends over 13 amino acids. CDR3 amino acids: CASSMNSDYEQYF. The CDR3 nucleotides are TGTGCCAGTAGTATGAACAGTGACTACGAGCAGTACTTC.

CDR3 DNA: TGTGCCAGCAGCTTGGACTTTTATTCTCACAATGAGCAGTTCTTC. Translation: CASSLDFYSHNEQFF. The chain is built from TRBV7-3 and TRBJ2-1; TRBD2 is a possible D gene (5 bases). The V gene lost 3 bases and the J gene lost 5 bases, with 14 bases spanning the gap. The CDR3 runs to 15 residues. CDR1 SGHTA and CDR2 FQGTGA come from the germline V gene.

The rearrangement joins TRBV7-2 to TRBJ2-1; 10 nucleotides match TRBD1. The V and J ends lost 5 bases and 7 bases, in that order; junction bases with no gene match: 11. Germline V lookup: CDR1 SGHTA, CDR2 FQGNSA. The CDR3 sequence is 16 residues long. In nucleotides, the CDR3 is TGTGCCAGCAGCCTACAGACAGGGGGCAGGGGAAATGAGCAGTTCTTC. As protein: CASSLQTGGRGNEQFF.

The chain uses TRBV5-1 and TRBJ1-1, with D perhaps matching TRBD1 (5 bases). The CDR3 spans 14 residues. CDR1 is SGHRS, CDR2 YFSETQ, per germline. The germline V and J ends were trimmed by 6 bases and 4 bases, with 16 bases remaining between them. The CDR3 loop reads CASKAGTRSTEAFF. The CDR3 bases are TGCGCCAGCAAAGCAGGGACTCGGAGCACTGAAGCTTTCTTT.

In its sample, this clone was seen a few times. The chain has TRBV7-6 and TRBJ2-1; D gene unclear. The CDR3 runs 16 residues. The ends were cut back, 5 bases at V and 0 bases at J, with 14 bases in the middle. CDR1 is SGHVS and CDR2 is FNYEAQ in the germline V gene. The chain's CDR3 is CASSGIARSSYNEQFF. DNA for the CDR3: TGTGCCAGCAGCGGAATAGCTAGGAGCTCCTACAATGAGCAGTTCTTC.

V gene TRBV6-5 combines with J gene TRBJ1-1; tentatively, D is TRBD1 (5 bases). CDR3 size: 12 residues. Trimming took off 7 bases at V and 3 bases at J, with 9 bases between the two ends. Looked up from germline, CDR1 is MNHEY and CDR2 is SVGAGI. The CDR3 reads CASTGTYTEAFF. The DNA of the CDR3 is TGTGCCAGCACCGGGACTTACACTGAAGCTTTCTTT.

This chain uses TRBV3-1 (or the pseudogene TRBV3-2) with TRBJ2-7; D is unresolved. CDR3 length equals 12 residues. V was pared by 2 bases and J by 6 bases, with 8 bases between. Germline assignment: CDR1 LGHDT and CDR2 YNNKEL (reference sequence). CDR3 sequence (DNA): TGTGCCAGCAGCCAAAATCCTGTCGAGCAGTACTTC. Translated: CASSQNPVEQYF.

The chain carries TRBV19 and TRBJ2-7, with a tentative D call TRBD2 (6 bases). CDR1 and CDR2 from the germline V gene are LNHDA and SQIVND (reference sequence). The CDR3 extends over 16 amino acids. The germline V and J ends were trimmed by 5 bases and 7 bases, with 24 bases remaining between them. The CDR3, as DNA: TGTGCCAGTAGTGCCTCCTTTAGCGGACCTAGGCGGGAGCAGTACTTC. Its translation is CASSASFSGPRREQYF.

The rearrangement links TRBV5-5 to TRBJ1-2, with D possibly TRBD1 on 6 matching bases. The V gene's germline CDR1 is SGHKS and CDR2 YYEKEE (reference sequence). The CDR3 length is 14 residues. With 0 bases removed from V and 2 bases from J, the gap between germline ends came to 8 bases. The CDR3 sequence: CASSLEQGNYGYTF. CDR3 in DNA: TGTGCCAGCAGCTTGGAACAGGGAAACTATGGCTACACCTTC.

CDR3 region: CASSEARGARYNSPLHF. CDR3 nucleotides: TGTGCCAGCAGTGAAGCGCGGGGGGCCCGCTATAATTCACCCCTCCACTTT. The J gene is TRBJ1-6, the V gene TRBV2, with a possible D match to TRBD1 (6 bases). Per the germline V gene, CDR1 is SNHLY and CDR2 is FYNNEI. V dropped 0 bases and J dropped 3 bases, with 12 bases sitting between them. This CDR3 contains 17 residues.

The J gene is TRBJ1-2, the V gene TRBV7-9; D is ambiguous. Trimming cost V 5 bases and J 3 bases, with 10 bases left between them. CDR3 length equals 13 residues. Germline V gene lookup returns CDR1 SEHNR and CDR2 FQNEAQ (reference sequence). The CDR3 loop reads CASSDLRHYGYTF. For the CDR3, the DNA is TGTGCCAGCAGCGACCTCAGGCACTATGGCTACACCTTC.

This chain links TRBV19 with TRBJ1-2; a possible D gene is TRBD1 (6 bases). From germline, CDR1 is LNHDA and CDR2 SQIVND (reference sequence). V was cut by 6 bases and J by 3 bases, with 26 bases left in between. The CDR3 is 18 amino acids. CDR3 sequence (DNA): TGTGCCAGTAGCTACGCCGCGGGGGGCCTCGCTAGGGACTATGGCTACACCTTC. This translates into CASSYAAGGLARDYGYTF.

This chain connects TRBV3-1 (or the pseudogene TRBV3-2) to TRBJ2-5; D might be TRBD1 (5 bases). CDR3 size: 13 residues. Trimming left V 3 bases short and J 7 bases short, with 12 bases between. Germline loops: CDR1 LGHDT, CDR2 YNNKEL (reference sequence). The CDR3 DNA is TGTGCCAGCAGCCAGGGGCAAAGGGCGACCCAGTACTTC. It yields the protein CASSQGQRATQYF.

The V call is TRBV9, the J call TRBJ1-3; D uncertain. CDR1 and CDR2 from the germline V gene are SGDLS and YYNGEE. V dropped 0 bases and J dropped 4 bases, with 5 bases sitting between them. The CDR3 sequence is 13 residues long. The CDR3 DNA is TGTGCCAGCAGCGTAGAGCAAGGAAACACCATATATTTT. Its translation: CASSVEQGNTIYF.

The V gene is TRBV11-2, the J gene TRBJ2-3; 12 bases line up with TRBD2. Trimming took 4 bases from V and 2 from J; bases not matched to a gene: 1. CDR3 length: 15 residues. Germline V gives CDR1 SGHAT, CDR2 FQNNGV. In nucleotides, the CDR3 is TGTGCCAGCAGCTCTAGCGGGAGGGCCACAGATACGCAGTATTTT. Protein: CASSSSGRATDTQYF.

The chain recombines TRBV2 with TRBJ2-6, with TRBD1 matching 9 bases. The germline gives CDR1 SNHLY, CDR2 FYNNEI. The J segment lost 2 bases and the V segment lost 4 bases, leaving 3 bases of the junction unmatched. The CDR3 is 16 residues long. The CDR3 reads CASSVTGGAGANVLTF. CDR3 DNA: TGTGCCAGCAGTGTAACAGGGGGCGCTGGGGCCAACGTCCTGACTTTC.

The chain uses TRBV21-1 and TRBJ1-1; TRBD1 is the table's D call and was not checked against the DNA. TRBV21-1 is a pseudogene. The CDR3 extends over 12 amino acids. CDR3 nucleotide sequence: TGTGCCAGCACCCCGGACAGGGCGGGGGCTTTCTTT. Translation: CASTPDRAGAFF.

V and J are TRBV24-1 and TRBJ2-5, with TRBD1 matching over 8 bases. This CDR3 is built from 13 residues. The V gene end was trimmed by 7 bases and the J gene end by 3 bases; junction bases not matched to a gene: 3. Germline V gene lookup returns CDR1 KGHDR and CDR2 SFDVKD. The CDR3 sequence: CATRDRAEETQYF. DNA for the CDR3: TGTGCCACCAGGGACAGGGCTGAAGAGACCCAGTACTTC.

The chain combines TRBV5-1 with TRBJ1-2; TRBD1 matches 7 bases. Germline lookup yields CDR1 SGHRS and CDR2 YFSETQ. The V segment lost 0 bases and the J segment 2 bases; nucleotides outside the gene matches: 13. The CDR3 loop spans 18 amino acids. CDR3 residues: CASSLDDRVRRRNYGYTF. CDR3 coding DNA: TGCGCCAGCAGCTTGGATGACAGGGTGCGACGTAGGAACTATGGCTACACCTTC.